The 21 T cell receptor beta chains in this list originate from one sample, sequenced in a study of T cell responses to AZD1222 COVID-19 vaccine (dated by TCRdb to 2020 to 2023). The sample's time point label, decoded: baseline before first vaccination. The treatment or condition label here, explained by the study, means: meningococcal conjugate vaccine given as trial control. Libraries were made using the immunoSEQ multiplex PCR assay. TCRdb's version of the immuneACCESS table is confined to in-frame rearrangements and falls short of the full clone set. An unresolved V gene accounts for under half of the shortfall where checked; the remainder is of unknown origin. The sample yields some 120,000 clones; roughly 85% were counted once. The top ten hold 15% to 20% of the sample. This sample comprised peripheral blood, obtained on day 0 of MenACWY control vaccination. All receptors come from an adult in good health.

This clone appeared a single time. The V and J genes are TRBV10-3 and TRBJ1-4; D perhaps matches TRBD1 (5 bases). The CDR3 runs to 14 residues. The V gene lost 3 bases and the J gene lost 8 bases, with 13 bases spanning the gap. Germline loops: CDR1 ENHRY, CDR2 SYGVKD. CDR3 in amino acids: CAISESGGGEKLFF. The CDR3 DNA is TGTGCCATCAGTGAATCGGGGGGAGGAGAAAAACTGTTTTTT.

V gene TRBV28 combines with J gene TRBJ1-6, with D unresolved. Germline CDR1 and CDR2: MDHEN and SYDVKM. Trimming shortened V by 5 bases and J by 10 bases, and 9 bases separated the two germline ends. The CDR3 contains 12 residues. The CDR3 sequence: CASSPSSSPLHF. In DNA, the CDR3 is TGTGCCAGCAGTCCCTCCTCCTCACCCCTCCACTTT.

The chain uses TRBV28 and TRBJ1-5; TRBD1 is a possible D gene (5 bases). V lost 4 bases, J lost 3 bases, and 16 bases lay in between. Germline values: CDR1 MDHEN, CDR2 SYDVKM. This CDR3 has 16 residues. This chain's CDR3 is CASSSTPTGNNQPQHF. Written as DNA, the CDR3 is TGTGCCAGCAGTTCCACACCAACAGGAAACAATCAGCCCCAGCATTTT.

The chain carries TRBV2 and TRBJ2-2; D might be TRBD1 (7 bases). The germline V gene encodes CDR1 SNHLY and CDR2 FYNNEI. The length of the CDR3 is 15 residues. Trimming left V 6 bases short and J 4 bases short, with 15 bases between. The CDR3 loop reads CASRVQGDFTGELFF. CDR3 in DNA: TGTGCCAGCAGGGTCCAGGGGGACTTCACCGGGGAGCTGTTTTTT.

This clone occurred once. The chain carries TRBV28 and TRBJ1-1; no definite D call. Trimming took 7 bases from V and 8 from J, leaving 20 bases between them. The CDR3 runs to 14 residues. CDR1 MDHEN and CDR2 SYDVKM come from the germline V gene. In DNA, the CDR3 is TGTGCCAGCACCATAGTTCCGGAGCCTCGCGAAGCTTTCTTT. Protein: CASTIVPEPREAFF.

The chain carries TRBV6-5 and TRBJ2-1; no reliable D call. V lost 7 bases and J 6 bases, leaving 7 bases between the germline ends. CDR3 size: 11 residues. CDR1 is MNHEY, CDR2 SVGAGI, per germline. The CDR3 coding sequence is TGTGCCAGCACCCCTCTCAATGAGCAGTTCTTC. Amino acids: CASTPLNEQFF.

The gene calls are TRBV27 and TRBJ2-7; the match to TRBD2 covers 14 bases. Germline trimming cut 9 bases from V and 0 bases from J; bases unmatched to any gene: 7. Germline V CDR1 and CDR2: MNHEY, SMNVEV (reference sequence). The CDR3 has 16 amino acids. The CDR3 here is CARRTSGRSSSYEQYF. DNA of the CDR3: TGTGCCAGAAGGACTAGCGGGAGGTCGAGCTCCTACGAGCAGTACTTC.

J is TRBJ2-1 and V is TRBV13; 14 bases agree with TRBD2. J lost 8 bases, V lost 5 bases, and 5 bases had no gene match. Germline assignment: CDR1 PRHDT and CDR2 FYEKMQ (reference sequence). The CDR3 runs 15 residues. CDR3 DNA: TGTGCCAGCAGCACCGGGACTAGCGGGAGCTATGAGCAGTTCTTC. This translates into CASSTGTSGSYEQFF.

The table lists this clone with a few counts. The chain has TRBV6-2 or TRBV6-3 and TRBJ2-7, with D uncertain. Germline assignment: CDR1 MNHEY and CDR2 SVGEGT. The germline V and J ends were trimmed by 4 bases and 0 bases, with 16 bases remaining between them. The CDR3 spans 16 residues. CDR3 sequence (DNA): TGTGCCAGCAGTTCCCCCGGCGGCCCGAGCTCCTACGAGCAGTACTTC. This sequence encodes CASSSPGGPSSYEQYF.

The chain combines TRBV6-4 with TRBJ2-3; D may be TRBD1 or TRBD2 (5 bases each). The CDR3 covers 14 residues. CDR1 is MRHNA, CDR2 SNTAGT, per germline. Trimming stripped 4 bases from V and 0 bases from J, with 8 bases between. DNA of the CDR3: TGTGCCAGCAGTGCGAGGGGTAGCACAGATACGCAGTATTTT. Translating gives CASSARGSTDTQYF.

The chain couples TRBV7-2 to TRBJ1-5; 9 nucleotides match TRBD1. CDR3 length equals 14 residues. Trimming removed 4 bases from V and 6 bases from J; junction bases left unmatched: 4. CDR1 is SGHTA, CDR2 FQGNSA, per germline. The DNA for the CDR3 is TGTGCCAGCAGCTCGAGGACAGGGGTTCAGCCCCAGCATTTT. It is translated as CASSSRTGVQPQHF. Variable domain in full (rest from reference TRBV7-2 and TRBJ1-5): GAGVSQSPSNKVTEKGKDVELRCDPISGHTALYWYRQSLGQGLEFLIYFQGNSAPDKSGLPSDRFSAERTGGSVSTLTIQRTQQEDSAVYLCASSSRTGVQPQHFGDGTRLSIL.

This chain uses TRBV9 with TRBJ2-1, with TRBD2 matching over 7 bases. CDR1 is SGDLS and CDR2 is YYNGEE in the germline V gene. Trimming took 3 bases from V and 2 from J; bases not matched to a gene: 8. The CDR3 consists of 16 residues. CDR3 nucleotides: TGTGCCAGCAGCGAAACGGGCGGGAGCGCCTACAATGAGCAGTTCTTC. Amino acids: CASSETGGSAYNEQFF.

On this clone: A read error may account for a junction end that differs from germline. The genes are TRBV11-2 and TRBJ1-5; D is unclear. Germline V gene sequence: CDR1 SGHAT, CDR2 FQNNGV. This CDR3 comprises 12 residues. CDR3 sequence (DNA): TGTGCCAGCAGCGTAGACGACCAGCCCCAGCATTTT. Translating gives CASSVDDQPQHF.

The chain has TRBV4-1 and TRBJ1-4; possible D gene TRBD1, 5 bases. The CDR3 runs to 12 residues. CDR1 MGHRA and CDR2 YSYEKL come from the germline V gene. V was cut by 6 bases and J by 7 bases, with 9 bases left in between. The CDR3 DNA reads TGCGCCAGCAGTCGGGACTTTGAAAAACTGTTTTTT. Its protein product is CASSRDFEKLFF.

This clone has just one count. The chain links TRBV9 to TRBJ2-2; D gene unclear. V was shortened by 4 bases and J by 11 bases, with 15 bases between the two germline ends. CDR1 is SGDLS, CDR2 YYNGEE, per germline. The CDR3 runs 13 residues. In DNA, the CDR3 is TGTGCCAGCAGCTACGACCGGACCAGAGAGCTGTTTTTT. Translated, it gives CASSYDRTRELFF.

This chain connects TRBV5-4 to TRBJ2-5, with D hard to call. This CDR3 is 12 amino acids long. Germline CDR1 SGHNT, CDR2 YYREEE (reference sequence). Between the trimmed V and J ends, which lost 4 bases and 5 bases, there was a span of 9 bases. The chain's CDR3 is CASSPGRETQYF. Here the CDR3 DNA reads TGTGCCAGCAGCCCCGGACGGGAGACCCAGTACTTC. Using reference TRBV5-4 and TRBJ2-5 for the parts outside the CDR3, the full variable domain is ETGVTQSPTHLIKTRGQQVTLRCSSQSGHNTVSWYQQALGQGPQFIFQYYREEENGRGNFPPRFSGLQFPNYSSELNVNALELDDSALYLCASSPGRETQYFGPGTRLLVL.

CDR3 sequence (DNA): TGTGCCATAAGGCAGGGTAACACCGGGGAGCTGTTTTTT. Residues: CAIRQGNTGELFF. The J gene is TRBJ2-2, the V gene TRBV19; TRBD1 might be the D (5 bases). The CDR3 extends over 13 amino acids. Germline CDR1 and CDR2: LNHDA and SQIVND (reference sequence). Trimming shortened V by 10 bases and J by 2 bases, and 11 bases separated the two germline ends.

The chain links TRBV23-1 to TRBJ2-1; D might be TRBD1 (5 bases). TRBV23-1 belongs to the ORF category, with a function that is uncertain. The CDR3 spans 15 residues. Trimming stripped 2 bases from V and 5 bases from J, with 13 bases between. The CDR3 region is CASSQGQGNDNEQFF. The CDR3 region has the DNA TGCGCCAGCAGTCAAGGGCAGGGAAACGACAATGAGCAGTTCTTC.

The chain combines TRBV3-1 (or the pseudogene TRBV3-2) with TRBJ2-3, with D perhaps TRBD1 (5 bases). Germline-derived CDR1 and CDR2 are LGHDT and YNNKEL (reference sequence). The germline V and J ends were trimmed by 4 bases and 5 bases, with 10 bases remaining between them. The CDR3 is 13 residues long. DNA of the CDR3: TGTGCCAGCAGCCGAGGTAGGGGAGATACGCAGTATTTT. Translating gives CASSRGRGDTQYF.

In nucleotides, the CDR3 is TGTGCCAGTCGATACTACCTTGCCGATGAGCAGTTCTTC. Residues: CASRYYLADEQFF. The V gene is TRBV19, the J gene TRBJ2-1; D unresolved. Trimming stripped 8 bases from V and 8 bases from J, with 16 bases between. The germline CDR1 and CDR2 sequences are LNHDA and SQIVND (reference sequence). This CDR3 is built from 13 residues.

The chain links TRBV5-1 to TRBJ2-7, with D tentatively TRBD2 (6 bases). Trimming pared 4 bases from V and 6 bases from J, leaving 20 bases between. The CDR3 sequence is 15 residues long. In germline, CDR1 is SGHRS, CDR2 YFSETQ. DNA of the CDR3: TGCGCCAGCAGCACGGGGGACCTACAAAGACCCGAGCAGTACTTC. Encoded protein: CASSTGDLQRPEQYF.